This T cell receptor beta chain was recorded in a study of CD8 T cells in ankylosing spondylitis. General observations from the study: Typical of ankylosing spondylitis blood, it appeared, was a TCR beta motif of roughly eight highly homologous variants.

In its sample, this clonotype was seen a few times. Its antigen is still unknown. Germline CDR1 reads SGHNT; CDR2 reads YYREEE (reference sequence). The CDR3 extends over 14 amino acids. V was trimmed by 2 bases and J by 3 bases, leaving 10 bases between them. Quantitative 5'-RACE with molecular barcodes was used to make the TCR beta libraries. TCRdb called the 5' RACE reads again in MiXCR, with one record for every CDR3 protein. The sample shows approximately 300,000 distinct CDR3 sequences, less than 10% of them seen only once. The rearrangement links TRBV5-4 to TRBJ2-3; no firm D call. Sample: blood, either unsorted or a sorted T cell fraction (not recorded which). The receptor's source is a male donor with ankylosing spondylitis. In DNA form, the CDR3 reads TGTGCCAGCAGCTTAAAAGAGGCTACAGATACGCAGTATTTT. Residues: CASSLKEATDTQYF.